Each of the 13 T cell receptor beta chains below was sequenced from the same sample in a study of T cell responses to AZD1222 COVID-19 vaccine (dated by TCRdb to about 2021). The receptor library was made with the immunoSEQ multiplex PCR assay. Held by TCRdb, this immuneACCESS table contains in-frame sequences only and omits some clones. Under half of the omission traces to an unresolved V gene where checked; the cause of the rest is unknown. Counted in this sample were approximately 120,000 clones; about nine tenths of them appeared once. More than 3.5% of the sample comes from the top ten. Sample time point, as interpreted from the label and publication: baseline before first vaccination. Specimen: peripheral blood, collected on day 0 of AZD1222 vaccination. Source of these receptors: an adult in good health.

V is TRBV7-2 and J is TRBJ1-2; D ambiguous. The germline V and J ends were trimmed by 5 bases and 1 base, with 11 bases remaining between them. The germline gives CDR1 SGHTA, CDR2 FQGNSA. The CDR3 sequence is 14 residues long. The CDR3 DNA follows: TGTGCCAGCAGCCCAACGCCAGATAACTATGGCTACACCTTC. Its protein product is CASSPTPDNYGYTF.

The rearrangement uses TRBV10-1 and TRBJ1-1; D is perhaps TRBD1 (5 bases). With 0 bases removed from V and 13 bases from J, the gap between germline ends came to 15 bases. Germline V gene data show CDR1 as WNHNN and CDR2 as SYGVQD (reference sequence). This CDR3 is 13 amino acids long. The CDR3 DNA follows: TGCGCCAGCAGTGAGTCGGGGACCACACGGGGTTTCTTT. The encoded protein is CASSESGTTRGFF.

The chain links TRBV27 to TRBJ2-1, with 11 bases identical to TRBD1. Germline V gene lookup returns CDR1 MNHEY and CDR2 SMNVEV (reference sequence). The CDR3 sequence is 17 residues long. V lost 1 base to trimming and J lost 7 bases; unmatched junction nucleotides: 9. CDR3 protein: CASSLWVGDRGGNEQFF. CDR3 DNA sequence: TGTGCCAGCAGTTTATGGGTAGGGGACAGGGGGGGGAATGAGCAGTTCTTC.

This chain uses TRBV7-9 with TRBJ1-3; TRBD1 agrees at 9 bases. CDR3 length: 14 amino acids. The trim removed 6 bases at V and 2 bases at J, leaving 2 bases unmatched. Germline V lookup: CDR1 SEHNR, CDR2 FQNEAQ (reference sequence). The CDR3 sequence: CASSRTGAGNTIYF. The CDR3 DNA is TGTGCCAGCAGTCGGACAGGGGCTGGAAACACCATATATTTT. Looking up the rest from reference TRBV7-9 and TRBJ1-3 gives the full variable domain: DTGVSQNPRHKITKRGQNVTFRCDPISEHNRLYWYRQTLGQGPEFLTYFQNEAQLEKSRLLSDRFSAERPKGSFSTLEIQRTEQGDSAMYLCASSRTGAGNTIYFGEGSWLTVV.

The V gene is TRBV14, the J gene TRBJ2-5; 7 bases are shared with TRBD2. Germline CDR1 SGHDN, CDR2 FVKESK. The CDR3 covers 18 residues. The V and J ends lost 1 base and 3 bases, in that order; junction bases with no gene match: 14. DNA of the CDR3: TGTGCCAGCAGCCAAGGTTTATCGGCGGGAGCGGCGGAAGAGACCCAGTACTTC. Protein product: CASSQGLSAGAAEETQYF.

The chain employs TRBV27 and TRBJ2-4; 10 nucleotides line up with TRBD1. V was clipped by 6 bases and J by 7 bases; unmatched bases: 3. Germline assignment: CDR1 MNHEY and CDR2 SMNVEV (reference sequence). This CDR3 comprises 13 residues. The CDR3 bases are TGTGCCAGCAGGACAGGGGGCTTGAACATTCAGTACTTC. Its translation: CASRTGGLNIQYF.

The gene calls are TRBV18 and TRBJ2-5; D may correspond to TRBD1 or TRBD2 (5 bases each). V was cut by 1 base and J by 1 base, with 10 bases left in between. From germline, CDR1 is KGHSH and CDR2 LQKENI. This CDR3 comprises 15 residues. The CDR3 loop is CASSPRGDGQETQYF. CDR3 DNA sequence: TGTGCCAGCTCACCACGAGGGGACGGCCAAGAGACCCAGTACTTC.

The rearrangement joins TRBV9 to TRBJ1-3; D unresolved. The germline V and J ends were trimmed by 4 bases and 0 bases, with 14 bases remaining between them. This CDR3 is built from 16 residues. The germline gives CDR1 SGDLS, CDR2 YYNGEE. The CDR3 nucleotides are TGTGCCAGCAGCTCACTGGCTCGGAGCTCTGGAAACACCATATATTTT. As protein: CASSSLARSSGNTIYF.

CDR3 bases: TGCAGTGACAAAGACGGGGAAGCTTTCTTT. Protein product: CSDKDGEAFF. The chain links TRBV20-1 to TRBJ1-1; D not resolved. Trimming removed 7 bases from V and 8 bases from J, with 11 bases in between. The CDR3 is 10 amino acids. Looked up from germline, CDR1 is DFQATT and CDR2 is SNEGSKA (reference sequence).

V gene TRBV6-6 combines with J gene TRBJ2-5; a weak D match, TRBD1 (5 bases). V was shortened by 6 bases and J by 4 bases, with 12 bases between the two germline ends. Germline CDR1 and CDR2: MNHNY and SVGAGI (reference sequence). This CDR3 contains 13 residues. This CDR3 reads CASRSQGTETQYF. CDR3 DNA: TGTGCCAGCAGGTCGCAGGGAACAGAGACCCAGTACTTC.

The rearrangement joins TRBV7-2 to TRBJ2-2; D is ambiguous. Trimming took off 5 bases at V and 0 bases at J, with 10 bases between the two ends. The CDR3 consists of 15 residues. Germline V lookup: CDR1 SGHTA, CDR2 FQGNSA. The CDR3 spells CASSKSRTNTGELFF. The CDR3 bases are TGTGCCAGCAGCAAAAGCCGGACGAACACCGGGGAGCTGTTTTTT. Drawing the rest from reference TRBV7-2 and TRBJ2-2, the complete variable domain is GAGVSQSPSNKVTEKGKDVELRCDPISGHTALYWYRQSLGQGLEFLIYFQGNSAPDKSGLPSDRFSAERTGGSVSTLTIQRTQQEDSAVYLCASSKSRTNTGELFFGEGSRLTVL.

The chain recombines TRBV18 with TRBJ2-5; 7 bases line up with TRBD2. Losses at the gene ends were 2 bases for V and 2 bases for J; bases not matched to a gene: 8. The CDR3 consists of 16 residues. Germline CDR1 and CDR2: KGHSH and LQKENI. CDR3 sequence (DNA): TGTGCCAGCTCACCAGGGAAAGCGGGGCGACAAGAGACCCAGTACTTC. Amino acids: CASSPGKAGRQETQYF.

On this clone: The junction differs from germline at one of its ends, possibly a read error. The V and J genes are TRBV28 and TRBJ1-2; 9 bases agree with TRBD1. Per the germline V gene, CDR1 is MDHEN and CDR2 is SYDVKM. This CDR3 contains 16 residues. CDR3 amino acids: CVSSLDRDRAQDGYTF. The DNA for the CDR3 is TGTGTCAGCAGTTTAGACCGGGACAGGGCCCAAGATGGCTACACCTTC.